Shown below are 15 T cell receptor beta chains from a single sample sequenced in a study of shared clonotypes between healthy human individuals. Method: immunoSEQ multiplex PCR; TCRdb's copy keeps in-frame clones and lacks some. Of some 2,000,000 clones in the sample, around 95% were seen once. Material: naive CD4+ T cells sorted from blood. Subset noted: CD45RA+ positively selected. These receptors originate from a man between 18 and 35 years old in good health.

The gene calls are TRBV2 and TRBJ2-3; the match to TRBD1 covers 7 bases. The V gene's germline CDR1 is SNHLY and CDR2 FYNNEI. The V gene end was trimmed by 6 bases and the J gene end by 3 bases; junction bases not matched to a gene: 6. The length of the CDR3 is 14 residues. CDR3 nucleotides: TGTGCCAGCAGACCAGGGGGTCGGACAGATACGCAGTATTTT. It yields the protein CASRPGGRTDTQYF.

The CDR3 sequence is CASSLVDRGPYNEQFF. CDR3 DNA sequence: TGTGCCAGCAGCTTGGTAGACAGGGGGCCCTACAATGAGCAGTTCTTC. The chain joins TRBV5-6 to TRBJ2-1; 10 bases align to TRBD1. CDR1 and CDR2 from the germline V gene are SGHDT and YYEEEE. The CDR3 runs 16 residues. The V and J ends lost 0 bases and 2 bases, in that order; junction bases with no gene match: 2.

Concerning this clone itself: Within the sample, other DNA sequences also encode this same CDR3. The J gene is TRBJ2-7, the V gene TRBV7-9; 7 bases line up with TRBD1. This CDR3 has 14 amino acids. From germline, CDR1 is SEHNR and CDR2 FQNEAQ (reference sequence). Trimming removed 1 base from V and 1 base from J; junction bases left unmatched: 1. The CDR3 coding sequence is TGTGCCAGCAGCTTAGACAGGGGATCCTACGAGCAGTACTTC. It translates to CASSLDRGSYEQYF. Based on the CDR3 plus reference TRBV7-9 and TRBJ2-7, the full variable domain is DTGVSQNPRHKITKRGQNVTFRCDPISEHNRLYWYRQTLGQGPEFLTYFQNEAQLEKSRLLSDRFSAERPKGSFSTLEIQRTEQGDSAMYLCASSLDRGSYEQYFGPGTRLTVT.

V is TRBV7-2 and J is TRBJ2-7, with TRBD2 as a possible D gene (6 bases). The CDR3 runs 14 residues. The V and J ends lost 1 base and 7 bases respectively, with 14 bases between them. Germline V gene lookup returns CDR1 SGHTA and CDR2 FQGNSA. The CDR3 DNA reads TGTGCCAGCAGCTTAGGCCGGGACTCTGCTGAGCAGTACTTC. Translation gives CASSLGRDSAEQYF.

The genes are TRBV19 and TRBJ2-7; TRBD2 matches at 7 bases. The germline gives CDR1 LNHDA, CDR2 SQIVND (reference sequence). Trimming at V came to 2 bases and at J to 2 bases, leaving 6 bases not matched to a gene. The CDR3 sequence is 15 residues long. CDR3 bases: TGTGCCAGTAGTATAACGGCGGGGGTTGCCTACGAGCAGTACTTC. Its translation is CASSITAGVAYEQYF.

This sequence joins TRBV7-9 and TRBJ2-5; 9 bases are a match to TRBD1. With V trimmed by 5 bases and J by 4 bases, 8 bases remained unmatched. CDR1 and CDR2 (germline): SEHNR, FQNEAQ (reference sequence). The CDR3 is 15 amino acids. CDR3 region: CASSIWTGVSETQYF. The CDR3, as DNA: TGTGCCAGCAGCATCTGGACAGGGGTCTCAGAGACCCAGTACTTC.

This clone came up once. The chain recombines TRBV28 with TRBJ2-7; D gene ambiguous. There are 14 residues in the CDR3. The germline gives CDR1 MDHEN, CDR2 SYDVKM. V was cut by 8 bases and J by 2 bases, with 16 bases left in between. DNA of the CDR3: TGTGCCAGCTCTGGGGAACACCTTACCTACGAGCAGTACTTC. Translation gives CASSGEHLTYEQYF.

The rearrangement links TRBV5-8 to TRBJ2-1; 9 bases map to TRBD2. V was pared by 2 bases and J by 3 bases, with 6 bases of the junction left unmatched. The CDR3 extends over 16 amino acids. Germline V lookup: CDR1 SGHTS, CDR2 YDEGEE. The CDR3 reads CASSFYRTSVYNEQFF. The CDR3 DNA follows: TGTGCCAGCAGCTTTTATAGGACTAGCGTCTACAATGAGCAGTTCTTC.

In DNA form, the CDR3 reads TGTGCCAGCAGCCGTCCGGGACCGTATGGCTACACCTTC. This encodes CASSRPGPYGYTF. The rearrangement joins TRBV28 to TRBJ1-2, with D possibly TRBD1 on 5 matching bases. CDR3 length: 13 residues. The V gene lost 6 bases and the J gene lost 5 bases, with 13 bases spanning the gap. Germline-derived CDR1 and CDR2 are MDHEN and SYDVKM.

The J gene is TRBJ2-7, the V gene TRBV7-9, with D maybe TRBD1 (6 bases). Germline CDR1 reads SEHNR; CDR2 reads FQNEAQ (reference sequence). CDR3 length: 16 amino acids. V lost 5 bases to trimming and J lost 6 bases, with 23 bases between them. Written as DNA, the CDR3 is TGTGCCAGCAGCCCAAGAGGCCCAGGGGCAGTGGGCGAGCAGTACTTC. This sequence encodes CASSPRGPGAVGEQYF. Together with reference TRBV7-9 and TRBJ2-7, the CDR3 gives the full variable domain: DTGVSQNPRHKITKRGQNVTFRCDPISEHNRLYWYRQTLGQGPEFLTYFQNEAQLEKSRLLSDRFSAERPKGSFSTLEIQRTEQGDSAMYLCASSPRGPGAVGEQYFGPGTRLTVT.

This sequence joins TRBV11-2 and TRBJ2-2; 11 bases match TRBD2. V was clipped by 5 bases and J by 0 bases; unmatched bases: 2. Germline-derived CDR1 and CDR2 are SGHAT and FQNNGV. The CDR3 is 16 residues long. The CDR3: CASSGGLAANTGELFF. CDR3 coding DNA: TGTGCCAGCAGCGGGGGACTAGCGGCGAACACCGGGGAGCTGTTTTTT.

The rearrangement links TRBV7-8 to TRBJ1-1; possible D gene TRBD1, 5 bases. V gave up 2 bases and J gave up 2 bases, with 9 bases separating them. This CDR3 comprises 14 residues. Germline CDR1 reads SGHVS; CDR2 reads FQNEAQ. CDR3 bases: TGTGCCAGCAGCTTAAGACAGAGCAACACTGAAGCTTTCTTT. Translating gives CASSLRQSNTEAFF.

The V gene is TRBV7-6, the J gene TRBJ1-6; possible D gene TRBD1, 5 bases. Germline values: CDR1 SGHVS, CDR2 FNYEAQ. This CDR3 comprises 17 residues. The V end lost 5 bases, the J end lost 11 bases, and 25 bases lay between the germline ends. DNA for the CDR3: TGTGCCAGCAGCCCCGCCGCAGGGAACGATGGGTCTACACCCCTCCACTTT. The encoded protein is CASSPAAGNDGSTPLHF. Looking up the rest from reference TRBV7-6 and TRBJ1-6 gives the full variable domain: GAGVSQSPRYKVTKRGQDVALRCDPISGHVSLYWYRQALGQGPEFLTYFNYEAQQDKSGLPNDRFSAERPEGSISTLTIQRTEQRDSAMYRCASSPAAGNDGSTPLHFGNGTRLTVT.

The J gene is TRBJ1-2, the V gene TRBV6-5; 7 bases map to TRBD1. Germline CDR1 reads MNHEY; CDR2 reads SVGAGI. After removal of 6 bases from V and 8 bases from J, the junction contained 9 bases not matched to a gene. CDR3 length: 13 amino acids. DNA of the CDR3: TGTGCCAGCAGCCGTACAGGGGCTGAGGGCTACACCTTC. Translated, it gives CASSRTGAEGYTF.

The CDR3 sequence: CASSLLWNTRYEQYF. CDR3 coding DNA: TGTGCCAGCAGTTTACTCTGGAACACCCGCTACGAGCAGTACTTC. This chain links TRBV6-5 with TRBJ2-7, with D unresolved. V lost 4 bases and J 3 bases, leaving 16 bases between the germline ends. Germline V gives CDR1 MNHEY, CDR2 SVGAGI. The CDR3 has 15 residues.